The subject of this entry is one TCR beta chain. Its antigen is as yet unknown. Per the germline V gene, CDR1 is SEHNR and CDR2 is FQNEAQ (reference sequence). The CDR3 runs to 13 residues. V was cut by 1 base and J by 7 bases, with 8 bases left in between. The data were taken from a study of T cells in Graves' hyperthyroidism and ophthalmopathy. Amplification of TCR beta CDR3 regions was performed using RNA transcripts as template. The HTBI set primed first-round TCR CDR3 RT-PCR. TCRdb recomputed calls from the multiplex PCR reads with MiXCR, one row per CDR3 protein. The sample yields around 500,000 distinct CDR3 sequences, 13% to 15% seen once. Notes on the study in general: Peripheral blood also featured most of the thyroid clonotypes expanded above 0.001.

In patients aged 18 to 65, hyperthyroidism was newly diagnosed, with duration under 2 months. Fresh peripheral blood, roughly 9.3 ml, was the source of the PBMCs. This clonotype originated in a woman aged 40 to 50 with Graves' hyperthyroidism. The genes are TRBV7-9 and TRBJ2-4; D is undetermined. Sequencing was done on a sample of blood. The CDR3 region has the DNA TGTGCCAGCAGCTTAGATCCAGCCAACATTCAGTACTTC. Translating it yields CASSLDPANIQYF. Together with reference TRBV7-9 and TRBJ2-4, the CDR3 gives the full variable domain: DTGVSQNPRHKITKRGQNVTFRCDPISEHNRLYWYRQTLGQGPEFLTYFQNEAQLEKSRLLSDRFSAERPKGSFSTLEIQRTEQGDSAMYLCASSLDPANIQYFGAGTRLSVL.